The 18 T cell receptor beta chains below come from one sample, sequenced in a study of sequential checkpoint blockade in melanoma. Profiling relied on immunoSEQ multiplex PCR, and the TCRdb table lists in-frame clones only, not all of them. The profile shows over 6,500 clones, roughly 60% of them singletons. Treatment given: randomized to nivolumab then ipilimumab (arm A) or the reverse (arm B). The sequenced sample was CD8+ T cells sorted from blood (inferred from file names), obtained from a patient given nivolumab and ipilimumab in sequence. Receptors were obtained from a human donor with melanoma.

V is TRBV5-8 and J is TRBJ2-1, with 8 bases fitting TRBD2. Germline V gene lookup returns CDR1 SGHTS and CDR2 YDEGEE. CDR3 length: 14 residues. V lost 2 bases and J lost 8; bases outside the gene matches: 6. In nucleotides, the CDR3 is TGTGCCAGCAGCTTCGGGACTAGTTCCTATGAGCAGTTCTTC. It encodes CASSFGTSSYEQFF. The variable domain in full, completed from reference TRBV5-8 and TRBJ2-1, reads EAGVTQSPTHLIKTRGQQATLRCSPISGHTSVYWYQQALGLGLQFLLWYDEGEERNRGNFPPRFSGRQFPNYSSELNVNALELEDSALYLCASSFGTSSYEQFFGPGTRLTVL.

The CDR3 DNA reads TGTGCCAGCAGTTTCTCGGACAGGGGTAAGCCCTACGAGCAGTACTTC. This sequence encodes CASSFSDRGKPYEQYF. The chain uses TRBV28 and TRBJ2-7; 9 bases match TRBD1. Germline V gene data show CDR1 as MDHEN and CDR2 as SYDVKM. The CDR3 loop spans 16 amino acids. Trimming removed 3 bases from V and 2 bases from J; junction bases left unmatched: 8.

The chain couples TRBV19 to TRBJ1-1; D is unclear. V was shortened by 2 bases and J by 4 bases, with 8 bases between the two germline ends. CDR1 is LNHDA, CDR2 SQIVND, per germline (reference sequence). CDR3 length: 13 residues. CDR3 amino acids: CASSITVSTEAFF. DNA of the CDR3: TGTGCCAGTAGTATAACAGTTAGCACTGAAGCTTTCTTT.

The chain has TRBV15 and TRBJ1-5; 9 nucleotides match TRBD1. V shed 0 bases, J shed 4 bases, and the junction held 1 base outside the gene matches. CDR3 length: 15 residues. Per germline, CDR1 LNHNV and CDR2 YYDKDF (reference sequence). The chain's CDR3 is CATSRDGQGNQPQHF. The CDR3 coding sequence is TGTGCCACCAGCAGAGACGGACAGGGGAATCAGCCCCAGCATTTT.

The count of this clone is one. The V gene is TRBV30, the J gene TRBJ2-5; D is perhaps TRBD2 (5 bases). The better agreement between TRBJ2-7 and the DNA end casts doubt on the J call. CDR3 length: 12 amino acids. Germline V gene sequence: CDR1 GTSNPN, CDR2 SVGIG (reference sequence). The CDR3 bases are TGTGCCTGGAACAGCGGTTCCTACGAGCAGTACTTC. As protein: CAWNSGSYEQYF.

This sequence joins TRBV5-1 and TRBJ1-1; D gene unclear. Germline CDR1 is SGHRS and CDR2 is YFSETQ. The ends were cut back, 0 bases at V and 1 base at J, with 7 bases in the middle. The CDR3 is 14 residues long. Here the CDR3 reads CASSLGVPNTEAFF. The CDR3 DNA is TGCGCCAGCAGCTTGGGAGTCCCGAACACTGAAGCTTTCTTT. The whole variable domain, remainder taken from reference TRBV5-1 and TRBJ1-1, is KAGVTQTPRYLIKTRGQQVTLSCSPISGHRSVSWYQQTPGQGLQFLFEYFSETQRNKGNFPGRFSGRQFSNSRSEMNVSTLELGDSALYLCASSLGVPNTEAFFGQGTRLTVV.

In its sample, this clone ranks as medium-sized (0.01 to 0.1%). The chain joins TRBV19 to TRBJ2-7; 10 bases agree with TRBD2. Germline CDR1 is LNHDA and CDR2 is SQIVND (reference sequence). Germline trimming cut 4 bases from V and 2 bases from J; bases unmatched to any gene: 5. The CDR3 length is 15 residues. DNA of the CDR3: TGTGCCAGTAGTACCACTAGCGGGAATCCCTACGAGCAGTACTTC. Amino acids: CASSTTSGNPYEQYF.

V gene TRBV6-1 combines with J gene TRBJ1-1; TRBD1 matches 10 bases. Germline lookup yields CDR1 MNHNS and CDR2 SASEGT. Trimming at V came to 6 bases and at J to 10 bases, leaving 14 bases not matched to a gene. This CDR3 is 15 amino acids long. The CDR3 sequence: CASSDLTGGFPTAFF. The CDR3 DNA sequence: TGTGCCAGCAGCGACCTGACAGGGGGCTTTCCGACAGCTTTCTTT.

The rearrangement uses TRBV28 and TRBJ2-7; possible D gene TRBD1, 6 bases. CDR1 and CDR2 from the germline V gene are MDHEN and SYDVKM. The CDR3 has 16 amino acids. V was pared by 7 bases and J by 3 bases, with 22 bases between. The CDR3: CASTRRGGGSSYEQYF. CDR3 DNA sequence: TGTGCCAGCACTCGACGTGGGGGCGGCTCTAGCTACGAGCAGTACTTC.

In its sample, this clone is medium-sized. The chain employs TRBV29-1 and TRBJ1-1, with 8 bases aligning to TRBD1. Unmatched junction bases numbered 7, after V lost 6 bases and J lost 4 bases. The V gene's germline CDR1 is SQVTM and CDR2 ANQGSEA. This CDR3 has 13 amino acids. The CDR3 region has the DNA TGCAGCGTCCAGACAGGGGAGGCCACTGAAGCTTTCTTT. It encodes CSVQTGEATEAFF.

In DNA form, the CDR3 reads TGTGCCTGGAGTGTACTTTTAAAAGGGACAGGGGGGAACACTGAAGCTTTCTTT. Translation gives CAWSVLLKGTGGNTEAFF. The genes are TRBV30 and TRBJ1-1; the match to TRBD1 covers 11 bases. Unmatched junction bases numbered 10, after V lost 0 bases and J lost 1 base. Germline V lookup: CDR1 GTSNPN, CDR2 SVGIG (reference sequence). The CDR3 has 18 amino acids.

The CDR3 sequence: CAWSAEEFSGNTIYF. The CDR3 nucleotides are TGTGCCTGGAGTGCGGAGGAATTCTCTGGAAACACCATATATTTT. The V call is TRBV30, the J call TRBJ1-3; D remains unclear. CDR1 is GTSNPN, CDR2 SVGIG, per germline (reference sequence). CDR3 size: 15 residues. V dropped 1 base and J dropped 0 bases, with 10 bases sitting between them.

The V call is TRBV13, the J call TRBJ1-2; TRBD1 aligns across 9 bases. Trimming cost V 4 bases and J 5 bases; bases outside gene matches: 8. This CDR3 spans 15 amino acids. Germline loops: CDR1 PRHDT, CDR2 FYEKMQ (reference sequence). CDR3 in amino acids: CASSSLTGGVYGYTF. The CDR3 DNA reads TGTGCCAGCAGCTCCTTGACAGGGGGTGTATATGGCTACACCTTC.

This sequence joins TRBV9 and TRBJ2-5; 8 bases agree with TRBD1. The DNA end is more similar to TRBJ2-7, so the J call may be wrong. The CDR3 contains 13 residues. The germline V gene encodes CDR1 SGDLS and CDR2 YYNGEE. CDR3: CARAARGHYEQYF. The CDR3 DNA reads TGTGCCAGGGCGGCCAGGGGGCACTACGAGCAGTACTTC.

V and J are TRBV9 and TRBJ1-5; no definite D call. The CDR3 consists of 15 residues. With 0 bases removed from V and 1 base from J, the gap between germline ends came to 8 bases. CDR1 is SGDLS and CDR2 is YYNGEE in the germline V gene. The CDR3 sequence is CASSVGSGSNQPQHF. The CDR3 nucleotides are TGTGCCAGCAGCGTAGGTAGCGGGAGCAATCAGCCCCAGCATTTT.

This clone was counted a few times. The gene calls are TRBV4-1 and TRBJ2-7, with D uncertain. Germline loops: CDR1 MGHRA, CDR2 YSYEKL. Trimming left V 1 base short and J 1 base short, with 11 bases between. CDR3 length: 15 residues. CDR3 region: CASSQVAKTSYEQYF. In DNA, the CDR3 is TGCGCCAGCAGCCAAGTTGCGAAGACTTCCTACGAGCAGTACTTC.

This clone was observed a few times. This chain uses TRBV7-3 with TRBJ2-7, with a possible D match to TRBD1 (5 bases). In germline, CDR1 is SGHTA, CDR2 FQGTGA. V was cut by 2 bases and J by 4 bases, with 15 bases left in between. This CDR3 has 15 residues. As DNA, the CDR3 is TGTGCCAGCAGCTTACGTCAGGGTGAACTTTACGAGCAGTACTTC. It specifies CASSLRQGELYEQYF. Full variable domain (remainder filled in from reference TRBV7-3 and TRBJ2-7): GAGVSQTPSNKVTEKGKYVELRCDPISGHTALYWYRQSLGQGPEFLIYFQGTGAADDSGLPNDRFFAVRPEGSVSTLKIQRTERGDSAVYLCASSLRQGELYEQYFGPGTRLTVT.

The chain uses TRBV4-3 and TRBJ2-7; no clear D. This CDR3 is built from 13 residues. Germline V CDR1 and CDR2: LGHNA, YSLEER. V lost 1 base to trimming and J lost 6 bases, with 10 bases between them. CDR3 DNA sequence: TGCGCCAGCAGCCAAGTTGTCGGTGCCGAGCAGTACTTC. It codes for CASSQVVGAEQYF.